This TCR beta chain comes out of a study of T cell repertoires in cytomegalovirus infection. Study details: Public TCR beta signatures provided an indication of both CMV infection and a matching HLA type. Overall study results and limits: HLA-C-restricted TCR beta clonotypes specific for CMV led the ex vivo response. CMV carriers with the relevant HLA were identified by cumulative public TCR beta family frequency.

Each CDR3 protein is one row after TCRdb ran MiXCR on the reads. Of about 260,000 distinct CDR3 sequences listed, 9.1% are singletons. This clonotype was counted many times. Its antigen is undetermined. Germline V gene lookup returns CDR1 SGHTA and CDR2 FQGNSA. Germline trimming cut 4 bases from V and 4 bases from J; bases unmatched to any gene: 6. This CDR3 has 14 residues. Sequencing was performed on PBMCs. The source of this sequence is a human donor in good health (CMV status not recorded). Some clones in this sample may be carry-over from other donors' samples. The rearrangement joins TRBV7-2 to TRBJ2-5, with 7 bases that match TRBD1. CDR3 residues: CASSYRGGGETQYF. In nucleotides, the CDR3 is TGTGCCAGCAGCTACAGGGGCGGCGGAGAGACCCAGTACTTC.